These 22 T cell receptor beta chains came from one sample sequenced in a study of Tregs in tolerant kidney transplant recipients. Measured with immunoSEQ multiplex PCR; TCRdb has only the in-frame clones, and not every one. The table includes around 77,000 clones, 95% to 98% detected once. The sequencing here drew on CD4+ T cells from blood, taken before the transplant. The receptors come from a human donor who received a combined kidney and bone marrow transplant.

The chain joins TRBV6-5 to TRBJ1-6; 9 bases are a match to TRBD1. Germline CDR1 MNHEY, CDR2 SVGAGI. Trimming removed 2 bases from V and 7 bases from J; junction bases left unmatched: 6. CDR3 length: 16 residues. This CDR3 reads CASSYPRQGGNSPLHF. The CDR3 DNA follows: TGTGCCAGCAGTTACCCAAGACAGGGGGGGAATTCACCCCTCCACTTT.

The V call is TRBV29-1, the J call TRBJ2-1; the match to TRBD1 covers 12 bases. The V and J ends lost 1 base and 2 bases, in that order; junction bases with no gene match: 6. This CDR3 contains 17 residues. From germline, CDR1 is SQVTM and CDR2 ANQGSEA. CDR3 DNA: TGCAGCGTTGAAGGCCCGGGGACAGGGGGCGCCTACAATGAGCAGTTCTTC. Amino acids: CSVEGPGTGGAYNEQFF.

CDR3 sequence reads: CASSSDKYNEQFF. The CDR3 nucleotides are TGTGCCAGCAGCTCGGACAAATACAATGAGCAGTTCTTC. The chain joins TRBV7-7 to TRBJ2-1; tentatively, D is TRBD1 (5 bases). Germline loops: CDR1 SSHAT, CDR2 FNYEAQ (reference sequence). V was clipped by 4 bases and J by 4 bases, with 8 bases between them. The CDR3 runs to 13 residues.

The genes are TRBV6-6 and TRBJ2-1, with TRBD2 matching over 8 bases. Trimming took 7 bases from V and 6 from J; bases not matched to a gene: 14. The CDR3 is 16 residues long. CDR1 and CDR2 (germline): MNHNY, SVGAGI (reference sequence). The CDR3 is CASTYNWLAGPNEQFF. The CDR3 nucleotides are TGTGCCAGCACCTATAATTGGCTAGCGGGCCCCAATGAGCAGTTCTTC.

The chain joins TRBV27 to TRBJ1-5; D ambiguous. Germline values: CDR1 MNHEY, CDR2 SMNVEV (reference sequence). V shed 0 bases and J shed 5 bases, with 11 bases lying between them. The CDR3 loop spans 15 amino acids. The CDR3 coding sequence is TGTGCCAGCAGTTTATCAGGAGGTTGGGATCAGCCCCAGCATTTT. As protein: CASSLSGGWDQPQHF.

This clone was detected only a few times. The chain uses TRBV5-6 and TRBJ1-2; D gene ambiguous. CDR1 is SGHDT, CDR2 YYEEEE, per germline. The CDR3 runs to 15 residues. V dropped 0 bases and J dropped 0 bases, with 9 bases sitting between them. CDR3 protein: CASSLVQSANYGYTF. For the CDR3, the DNA is TGTGCCAGCAGCTTGGTACAGTCTGCTAACTATGGCTACACCTTC.

V gene TRBV4-2 combines with J gene TRBJ1-5; no reliable D call. Germline CDR1 and CDR2: LGHNA and YNFKEQ. The CDR3 runs to 16 residues. Trimming removed 3 bases at V and 7 bases at J, with 19 bases between. The CDR3 coding sequence is TGTGCCAGCAGCCAGGCTCTAAGTAGCACGAGCCAGCCCCAGCATTTT. Its protein is CASSQALSSTSQPQHF.

Only a few counts were recorded for this clone. The chain combines TRBV7-7 with TRBJ2-5, with 8 bases identical to TRBD1. Trimming removed 5 bases from V and 5 bases from J; junction bases left unmatched: 13. CDR3 length: 16 amino acids. Germline CDR1 reads SSHAT; CDR2 reads FNYEAQ (reference sequence). The DNA for the CDR3 is TGTGCCAGCAGCCCATGGGGACAGGTGGGCGAGGAGACCCAGTACTTC. It translates to CASSPWGQVGEETQYF.

This chain links TRBV11-2 with TRBJ2-5, with 10 bases matching TRBD2. The CDR3 contains 18 residues. Per germline, CDR1 SGHAT and CDR2 FQNNGV. Trimming removed 5 bases from V and 7 bases from J; junction bases left unmatched: 19. CDR3 loop: CASSPYGVLAGERGTQYF. In DNA, the CDR3 is TGTGCCAGCAGCCCCTATGGAGTCCTAGCGGGAGAGCGAGGGACCCAGTACTTC.

This clone was detected once. V gene TRBV18 combines with J gene TRBJ2-1, with TRBD2 as a possible D gene (5 bases). Germline CDR1 is KGHSH and CDR2 is LQKENI. V was trimmed by 4 bases and J by 0 bases, leaving 16 bases between them. This CDR3 contains 17 residues. The CDR3 is CASSLSTGINSYNEQFF. DNA for the CDR3: TGTGCCAGCTCACTTTCGACCGGGATTAACTCCTACAATGAGCAGTTCTTC.

The sample holds one count of this clone. V and J are TRBV30 and TRBJ1-3; D unclear. Germline V lookup: CDR1 GTSNPN, CDR2 SVGIG (reference sequence). V lost 2 bases, J lost 1 base, and 12 bases lay in between. The CDR3 sequence is 15 residues long. As DNA, the CDR3 is TGTGCCTGGAGTCCCCCCCCGGGGTCTGGAAACACCATATATTTT. It is translated as CAWSPPPGSGNTIYF.

The chain has TRBV2 and TRBJ2-7; 9 nucleotides line up with TRBD1. CDR3 size: 15 residues. Trimming removed 2 bases from V and 5 bases from J; junction bases left unmatched: 7. CDR1 and CDR2 (germline): SNHLY, FYNNEI. CDR3 sequence: CASSEWGQGGDEQYF. DNA of the CDR3: TGTGCCAGCAGTGAATGGGGACAGGGTGGGGACGAGCAGTACTTC.

The chain couples TRBV5-1 to TRBJ1-2, with 10 nucleotides matching TRBD1. The trim removed 4 bases at V and 7 bases at J, leaving 4 bases unmatched. Looked up from germline, CDR1 is SGHRS and CDR2 is YFSETQ. This CDR3 is built from 13 residues. The CDR3 is CASSPGQGFGYTF. Here the CDR3 DNA reads TGCGCCAGCAGCCCGGGACAGGGGTTTGGCTACACCTTC.

This clone occurred a few times. The V gene is TRBV6-4, the J gene TRBJ1-2; maybe TRBD1 (6 bases). V was pared by 5 bases and J by 6 bases, with 10 bases between. The V gene's germline CDR1 is MRHNA and CDR2 SNTAGT. The CDR3 totals 12 residues. The CDR3 loop reads CASSTDRNGYTF. CDR3 in DNA: TGTGCCAGCAGTACTGACAGGAATGGCTACACCTTC.

The chain employs TRBV4-2 and TRBJ1-6; D is possibly TRBD1 (6 bases). V dropped 1 base and J dropped 11 bases, with 9 bases sitting between them. CDR1 LGHNA and CDR2 YNFKEQ come from the germline V gene. The CDR3 extends over 13 amino acids. CDR3 coding DNA: TGTGCCAGCAGCCAAGGACGACAGGCACCCCTCCACTTT. Its translation: CASSQGRQAPLHF.

The CDR3 spells CASSSPYNEQFF. CDR3 in DNA: TGTGCCAGCAGCTCTCCCTACAATGAGCAGTTCTTC. V is TRBV11-3 and J is TRBJ2-1; D uncertain. The CDR3 is made up of 12 amino acids. Germline V CDR1 and CDR2: SGHNT, YENEEA. Trimming pared 4 bases from V and 2 bases from J, leaving 3 bases between.

J is TRBJ2-3 and V is TRBV5-4, with D unclear. V was trimmed by 4 bases and J by 1 base, leaving 10 bases between them. The V gene's germline CDR1 is SGHNT and CDR2 YYREEE (reference sequence). This CDR3 is 14 amino acids long. The CDR3: CASSVRLRTDTQYF. In DNA form, the CDR3 reads TGTGCCAGCAGCGTTCGACTTCGCACAGATACGCAGTATTTT.

The chain couples TRBV19 to TRBJ2-7, with 8 bases aligning to TRBD2. Germline V gene data show CDR1 as LNHDA and CDR2 as SQIVND (reference sequence). The CDR3 runs to 15 residues. J lost 0 bases, V lost 3 bases, and 4 bases had no gene match. CDR3 residues: CASSMTGRASYEQYF. The CDR3 bases are TGTGCCAGTAGTATGACCGGGAGGGCCTCCTACGAGCAGTACTTC. The full variable domain, completed using reference TRBV19 and TRBJ2-7, is DGGITQSPKYLFRKEGQNVTLSCEQNLNHDAMYWYRQDPGQGLRLIYYSQIVNDFQKGDIAEGYSVSREKKESFPLTVTSAQKNPTAFYLCASSMTGRASYEQYFGPGTRLTVT.

This clone was seen once. The V call is TRBV18, the J call TRBJ1-3, with no clear D. CDR1 is KGHSH and CDR2 is LQKENI in the germline V gene. V lost 1 base, J lost 0 bases, and 10 bases lay in between. CDR3 size: 16 residues. As DNA, the CDR3 is TGTGCCAGCTCACCACTATCCGTGTCCTCTGGAAACACCATATATTTT. Its protein product is CASSPLSVSSGNTIYF. Variable domain in full (rest from reference TRBV18 and TRBJ1-3): NAGVMQNPRHLVRRRGQEARLRCSPMKGHSHVYWYRQLPEEGLKFMVYLQKENIIDESGMPKERFSAEFPKEGPSILRIQQVVRGDSAAYFCASSPLSVSSGNTIYFGEGSWLTVV.

V gene TRBV10-3 combines with J gene TRBJ2-7, with 7 positions matching TRBD1. The germline CDR1 and CDR2 sequences are ENHRY and SYGVKD. The V segment lost 8 bases and the J segment 0 bases; nucleotides outside the gene matches: 16. This CDR3 has 17 residues. The chain's CDR3 is CAILRRGQRQTSYEQYF. CDR3 in DNA: TGTGCCATCCTCAGAAGGGGACAGCGGCAAACCTCCTACGAGCAGTACTTC.

The chain carries TRBV5-1 and TRBJ1-1, with 7 bases lining up with TRBD1. CDR1 is SGHRS and CDR2 is YFSETQ in the germline V gene. Trimming removed 3 bases from V and 1 base from J; junction bases left unmatched: 12. There are 17 residues in the CDR3. CDR3 in DNA: TGCGCCAGCAGCTCGAAGTACACAGGGGATCCGAACACTGAAGCTTTCTTT. Translating gives CASSSKYTGDPNTEAFF.

The rearrangement uses TRBV11-2 and TRBJ2-7, with 7 bases aligning to TRBD1. The germline gives CDR1 SGHAT, CDR2 FQNNGV. After removal of 5 bases from V and 6 bases from J, the junction contained 10 bases not matched to a gene. There are 14 residues in the CDR3. This chain's CDR3 is CASSTQTGPFEQYF. The DNA of the CDR3 is TGTGCCAGCAGCACCCAGACAGGGCCCTTCGAGCAGTACTTC.